The clone carrying this T cell receptor (beta chain) appeared many times. The antigen is undetermined. A junction end diverges from the germline sequence, so it may reflect a read error. The sample originates from a study of human T cells and chemical hapten exposure. About the study: Researchers reported sensitizing a 2 cm by 2 cm upper inner arm skin site with 2% DPC. Per-sample TCR yield variation was attributed mainly to small pooled library volume differences.

This CDR3 has 16 amino acids. Germline CDR1 is LGHNA and CDR2 is YSLEER. Overall study findings and caveats: Against controls, expanded TCRs gave rise to significantly more large CDR3 similarity clusters.

TCRdb re-called the RACE reads through MiXCR, storing one row per CDR3 protein. The sample lists roughly 100,000 distinct CDR3 sequences, approximately 10% occurring once. Time point described: patch test 1, 2 weeks after DPC sensitization. Stated treatment: therapeutic diphenylcyclopropenone sensitization with weekly scalp DPC. Patch tests were applied only after blood draws. The chain links TRBV4-3 to TRBJ1-4, with D unclear. This specimen consisted of whole blood, obtained in connection with sensitization to the hapten diphenylcyclopropenone (DPC). This clonotype was sampled from a woman in her thirties or forties with alopecia areata. Some clones in this sample may be carry-over from other donors' samples. The CDR3 region is CASNQHVRGVNEKLFF. In nucleotides, the CDR3 is TGCGCCAGCAACCAACATGTTCGTGGGGTCAATGAAAAACTGTTTTTT.